This TCR beta chain stems from a study of shared clonotypes between healthy human individuals. The study ran the assay at deep level. Some clones are missing from TCRdb's copy, which holds only in-frame ones; the method was immunoSEQ multiplex PCR. The sample has more than 150,000 clones; approximately 70% are singletons. This CDR3 spans 15 amino acids. The CD4+ fraction was divided into a CD45RA+ naive subset and a CD45RA-negative memory subset. The TCR comes from a man aged 30-40 years in good health. Sequences were obtained from memory CD4+ T cells sorted from blood. Subset specified: CD45RA-negative fraction. V and J are TRBV21-1 and TRBJ2-7; TRBD1 is taken as the D call from the table, unchecked against the DNA. TRBV21-1 is an annotated pseudogene. DNA of the CDR3: TGTGCCAGCAGCAAAACAGACGGTACCTCCTACGAGCAGTACTTC. Translation gives CASSKTDGTSYEQYF.